These 3 T cell receptor beta chains originate from one sample sequenced in a study of blood T cell repertoires in COVID-19. Clones were read by immunoSEQ multiplex PCR, and TCRdb kept only the in-frame ones, dropping some. The sample has about 170,000 clones; about 86% are singletons. Input material: peripheral blood. Receptors were obtained from a human donor with acute or convalescent COVID-19. The donor label of this sample is uncertain.

Concerning this clone: One end of the junction varies from germline; a read error may be responsible. The rearrangement joins TRBV2 to TRBJ2-1, with a weak D call TRBD1 (5 bases). Germline V gene lookup returns CDR1 SNHLY and CDR2 FYNNEI. The CDR3 contains 13 residues. The CDR3 DNA follows: TGTGCCAGCAGTGGAACCCAGAGGCAGGGAATACTCTTC. Translating gives CASSGTQRQGILF.

This clone was seen more than once but under ten times. The chain joins TRBV27 to TRBJ1-2; 8 bases align to TRBD1. This CDR3 comprises 14 residues. J lost 0 bases, V lost 5 bases, and 2 bases had no gene match. Germline V gene lookup returns CDR1 MNHEY and CDR2 SMNVEV (reference sequence). CDR3: CASSTGQANYGYTF. CDR3 nucleotide sequence: TGTGCCAGCAGTACGGGACAGGCTAACTATGGCTACACCTTC.

The CDR3 nucleotides read TGTGCCAGCAGCCAAGCCGGGGGAGACCCTTTCGAAAAACTGTTTTTT. Its translation: CASSQAGGDPFEKLFF. The gene calls are TRBV3-1 (or the pseudogene TRBV3-2) and TRBJ1-4; perhaps TRBD1 as D (5 bases). The germline CDR1 and CDR2 sequences are LGHDT and YNNKEL (reference sequence). The CDR3 runs to 16 residues. Between the trimmed V and J ends, which lost 1 base and 8 bases, there was a span of 17 bases.